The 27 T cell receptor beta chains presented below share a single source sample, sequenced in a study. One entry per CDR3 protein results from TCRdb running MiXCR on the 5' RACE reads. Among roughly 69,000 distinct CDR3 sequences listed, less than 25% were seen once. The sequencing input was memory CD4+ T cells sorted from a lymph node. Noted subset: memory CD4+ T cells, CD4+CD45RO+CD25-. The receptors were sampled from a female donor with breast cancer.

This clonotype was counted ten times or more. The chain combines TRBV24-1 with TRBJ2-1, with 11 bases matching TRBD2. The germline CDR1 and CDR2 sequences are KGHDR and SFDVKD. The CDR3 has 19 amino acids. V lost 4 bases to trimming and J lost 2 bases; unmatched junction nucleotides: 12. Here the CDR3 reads CATSDPGVAGGLTYNEQFF. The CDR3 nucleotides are TGTGCCACCAGTGACCCTGGGGTAGCGGGAGGGTTGACCTACAATGAGCAGTTCTTC.

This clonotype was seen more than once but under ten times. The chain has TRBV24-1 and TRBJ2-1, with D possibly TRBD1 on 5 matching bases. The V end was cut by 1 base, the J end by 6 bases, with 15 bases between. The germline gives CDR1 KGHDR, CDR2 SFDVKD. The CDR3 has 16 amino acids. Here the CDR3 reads CATSDFRGSTVNEQFF. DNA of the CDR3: TGTGCCACCAGTGATTTTAGGGGTTCCACAGTCAATGAGCAGTTCTTC.

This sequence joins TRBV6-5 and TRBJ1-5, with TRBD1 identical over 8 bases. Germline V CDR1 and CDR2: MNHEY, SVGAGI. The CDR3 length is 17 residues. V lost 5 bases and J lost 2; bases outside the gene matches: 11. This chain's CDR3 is CASSRLRTGKGNQPQHF. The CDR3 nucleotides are TGTGCCAGCAGTCGTCTTAGGACAGGGAAGGGCAATCAGCCCCAGCATTTT.

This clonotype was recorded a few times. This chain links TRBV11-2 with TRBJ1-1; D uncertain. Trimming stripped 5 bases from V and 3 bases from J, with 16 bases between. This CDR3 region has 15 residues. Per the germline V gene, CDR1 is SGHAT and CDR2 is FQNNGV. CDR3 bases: TGTGCCAGCAGCCCCCTTAAAGGGTCTCACACTGAAGCTTTCTTT. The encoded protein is CASSPLKGSHTEAFF.

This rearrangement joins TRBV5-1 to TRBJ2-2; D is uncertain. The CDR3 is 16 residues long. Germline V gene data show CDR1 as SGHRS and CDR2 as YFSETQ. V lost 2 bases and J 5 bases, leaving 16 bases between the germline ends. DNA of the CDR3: TGCGCCAGCAGCTTTGATATGTTGAGGCTAACCGGGGAGCTGTTTTTT. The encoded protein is CASSFDMLRLTGELFF.

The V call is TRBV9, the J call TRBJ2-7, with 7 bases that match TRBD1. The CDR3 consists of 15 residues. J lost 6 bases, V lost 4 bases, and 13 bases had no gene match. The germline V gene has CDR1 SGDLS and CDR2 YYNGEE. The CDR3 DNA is TGTGCCAGCAGCCCCCGAGGACAGGATCTTGGCGAGCAGTACTTC. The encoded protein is CASSPRGQDLGEQYF. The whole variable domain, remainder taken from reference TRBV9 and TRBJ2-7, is DSGVTQTPKHLITATGQRVTLRCSPRSGDLSVYWYQQSLDQGLQFLIQYYNGEERAKGNILERFSAQQFPDLHSELNLSSLELGDSALYFCASSPRGQDLGEQYFGPGTRLTVT.

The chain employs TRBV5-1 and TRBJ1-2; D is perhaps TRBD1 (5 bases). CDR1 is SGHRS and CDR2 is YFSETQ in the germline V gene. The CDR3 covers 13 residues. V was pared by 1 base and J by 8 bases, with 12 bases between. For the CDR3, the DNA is TGCGCCAGCAGCTTGTTGGGGGATTCGGGCTACACCTTC. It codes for CASSLLGDSGYTF.

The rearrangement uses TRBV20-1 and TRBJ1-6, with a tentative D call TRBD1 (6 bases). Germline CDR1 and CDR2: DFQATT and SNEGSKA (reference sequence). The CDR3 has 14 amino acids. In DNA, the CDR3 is TGCAGGGCCAGCAGGGGTAGAGATAATTCACCCCTCCACTTT. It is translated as CRASRGRDNSPLHF.

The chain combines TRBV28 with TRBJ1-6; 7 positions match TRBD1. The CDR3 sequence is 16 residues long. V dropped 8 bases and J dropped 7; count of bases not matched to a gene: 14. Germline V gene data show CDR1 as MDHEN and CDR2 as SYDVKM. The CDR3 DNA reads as TGTGCCAGCTTAAACCCGGGACAGAACCCCAATTCACCCCTCCACTTT. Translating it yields CASLNPGQNPNSPLHF.

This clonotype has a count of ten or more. CDR3 protein: CASKVLRSTDTQYF. As DNA, the CDR3 is TGTGCCAGCAAAGTATTACGGAGCACAGATACGCAGTATTTT. The chain joins TRBV6-1 to TRBJ2-3; D call uncertain. Germline V gene sequence: CDR1 MNHNS, CDR2 SASEGT. The CDR3 consists of 14 residues. With 7 bases removed from V and 0 bases from J, the gap between germline ends came to 11 bases.

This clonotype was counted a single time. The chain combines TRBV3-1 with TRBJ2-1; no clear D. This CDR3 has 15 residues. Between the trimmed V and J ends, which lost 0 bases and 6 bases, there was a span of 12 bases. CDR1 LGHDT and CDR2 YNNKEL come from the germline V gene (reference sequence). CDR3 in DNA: TGTGCCAGCAGCCAAGATGCGTCGACCGGCAATGAGCAGTTCTTC. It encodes CASSQDASTGNEQFF.

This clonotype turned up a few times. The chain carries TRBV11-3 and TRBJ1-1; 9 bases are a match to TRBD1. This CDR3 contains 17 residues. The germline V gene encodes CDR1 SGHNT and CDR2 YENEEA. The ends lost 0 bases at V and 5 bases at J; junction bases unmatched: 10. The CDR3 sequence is CASSLDRLWDRETEAFF. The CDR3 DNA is TGTGCCAGCAGCTTAGATAGGCTTTGGGACAGGGAAACTGAAGCTTTCTTT.

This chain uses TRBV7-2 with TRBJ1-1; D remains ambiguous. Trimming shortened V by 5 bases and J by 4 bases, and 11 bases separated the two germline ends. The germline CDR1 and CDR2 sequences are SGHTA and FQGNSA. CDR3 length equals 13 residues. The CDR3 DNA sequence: TGTGCCAGCAGCACCCAGGTCGGCACTGAAGCTTTCTTT. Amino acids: CASSTQVGTEAFF.

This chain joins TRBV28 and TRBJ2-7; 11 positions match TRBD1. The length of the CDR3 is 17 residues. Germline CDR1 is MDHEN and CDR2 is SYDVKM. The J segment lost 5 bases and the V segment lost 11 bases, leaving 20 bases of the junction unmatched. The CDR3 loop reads CACKALSSGTGGNEQYF. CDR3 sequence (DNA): TGTGCCTGCAAAGCACTCTCTTCCGGGACAGGGGGTAACGAGCAGTACTTC. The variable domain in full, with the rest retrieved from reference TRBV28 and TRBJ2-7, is DVKVTQSSRYLVKRTGEKVFLECVQDMDHENMFWYRQDPGLGLRLIYFSYDVKMKEKGDIPEGYSVSREKKERFSLILESASTNQTSMYLCACKALSSGTGGNEQYFGPGTRLTVT.

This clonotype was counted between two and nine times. The CDR3 bases are TGTGCCAGCAGCTTATCCGCGCAAAACCTCAATGAGCAGTTCTTC. Translation: CASSLSAQNLNEQFF. V gene TRBV7-2 combines with J gene TRBJ2-1; D not resolved. Trimming stripped 2 bases from V and 6 bases from J, with 14 bases between. CDR3 size: 15 residues. From germline, CDR1 is SGHTA and CDR2 FQGNSA.

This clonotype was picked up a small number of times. The CDR3 here is CASSLTHNLAFF. CDR3 in DNA: TGTGCCAGCAGCCTAACCCACAACTTGGCTTTCTTT. The genes are TRBV6-6 and TRBJ1-1, with D uncertain. From germline, CDR1 is MNHNY and CDR2 SVGAGI (reference sequence). CDR3 length: 12 amino acids. The ends were cut back, 6 bases at V and 11 bases at J, with 16 bases in the middle.

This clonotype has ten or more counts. CDR3 sequence reads: CASSLGAGPEQFF. CDR3 nucleotides: TGTGCCAGCAGCCTGGGGGCGGGACCTGAGCAGTTCTTC. The rearrangement uses TRBV6-2 or TRBV6-3 and TRBJ2-1; D tentatively fits TRBD1 or TRBD2 (6 bases each). Trimming stripped 6 bases from V and 9 bases from J, with 15 bases between. The CDR3 covers 13 residues. Germline CDR1 is MNHEY and CDR2 is SVGEGT.

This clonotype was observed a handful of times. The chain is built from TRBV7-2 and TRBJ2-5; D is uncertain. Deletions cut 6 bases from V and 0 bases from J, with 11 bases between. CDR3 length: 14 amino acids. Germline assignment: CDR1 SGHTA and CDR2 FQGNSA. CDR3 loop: CASSQGLHQETQYF. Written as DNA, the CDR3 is TGTGCCAGCAGTCAAGGGCTACACCAAGAGACCCAGTACTTC.

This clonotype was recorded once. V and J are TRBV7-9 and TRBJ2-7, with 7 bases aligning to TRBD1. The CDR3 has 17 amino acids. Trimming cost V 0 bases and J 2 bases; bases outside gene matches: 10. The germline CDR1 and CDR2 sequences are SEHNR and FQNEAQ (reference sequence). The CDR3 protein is CASSLAVLGQKTYEQYF. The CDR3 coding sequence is TGTGCCAGCAGCTTAGCGGTTTTGGGACAGAAGACCTACGAGCAGTACTTC. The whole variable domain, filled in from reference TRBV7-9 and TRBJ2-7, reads DTGVSQNPRHKITKRGQNVTFRCDPISEHNRLYWYRQTLGQGPEFLTYFQNEAQLEKSRLLSDRFSAERPKGSFSTLEIQRTEQGDSAMYLCASSLAVLGQKTYEQYFGPGTRLTVT.

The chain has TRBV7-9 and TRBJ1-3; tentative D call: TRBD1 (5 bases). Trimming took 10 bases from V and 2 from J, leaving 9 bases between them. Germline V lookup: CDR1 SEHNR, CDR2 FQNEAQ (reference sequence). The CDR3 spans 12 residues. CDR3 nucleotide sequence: TGTGCCAACAACAGGCCTGGAAACACCATATATTTT. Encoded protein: CANNRPGNTIYF.

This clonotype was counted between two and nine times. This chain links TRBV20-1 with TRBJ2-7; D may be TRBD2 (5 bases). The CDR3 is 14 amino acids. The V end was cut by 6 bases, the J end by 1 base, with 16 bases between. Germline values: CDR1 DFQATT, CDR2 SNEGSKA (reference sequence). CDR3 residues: CSARRGRSSYEQYF. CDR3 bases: TGCAGTGCAAGAAGAGGGAGAAGTTCCTACGAGCAGTACTTC.

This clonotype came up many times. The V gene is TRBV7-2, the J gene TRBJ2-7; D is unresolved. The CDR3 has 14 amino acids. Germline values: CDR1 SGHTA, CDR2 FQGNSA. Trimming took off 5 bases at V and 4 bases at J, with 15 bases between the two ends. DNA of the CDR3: TGTGCCAGCAGCCCCGATTTTTCCGCTTACGAGCAGTACTTC. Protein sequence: CASSPDFSAYEQYF.

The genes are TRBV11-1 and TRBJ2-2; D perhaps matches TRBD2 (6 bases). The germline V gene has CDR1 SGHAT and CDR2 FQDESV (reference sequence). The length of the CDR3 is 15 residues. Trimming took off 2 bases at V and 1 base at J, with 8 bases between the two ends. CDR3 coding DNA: TGTGCCAGCAGCTTACGTAGCGGGAACACCGGGGAGCTGTTTTTT. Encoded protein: CASSLRSGNTGELFF.

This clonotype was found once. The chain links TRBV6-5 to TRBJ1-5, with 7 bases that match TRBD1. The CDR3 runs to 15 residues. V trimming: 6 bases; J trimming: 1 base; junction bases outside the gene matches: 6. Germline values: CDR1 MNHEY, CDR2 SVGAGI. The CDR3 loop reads CASSARDRSNQPQHF. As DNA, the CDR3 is TGTGCCAGCAGCGCCCGGGACAGAAGCAATCAGCCCCAGCATTTT.

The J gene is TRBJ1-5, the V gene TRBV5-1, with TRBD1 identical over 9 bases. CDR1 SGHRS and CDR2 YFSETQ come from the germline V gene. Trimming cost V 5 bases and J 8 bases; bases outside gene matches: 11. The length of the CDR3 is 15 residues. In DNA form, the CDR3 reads TGCGCCAGCAGACCGGGACAGGGTATAATTGAGCCCCAGCATTTT. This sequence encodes CASRPGQGIIEPQHF.

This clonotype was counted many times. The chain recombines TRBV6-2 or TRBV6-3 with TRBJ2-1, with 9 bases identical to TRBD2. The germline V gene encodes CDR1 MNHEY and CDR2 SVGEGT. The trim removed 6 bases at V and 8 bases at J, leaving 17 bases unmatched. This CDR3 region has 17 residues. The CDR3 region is CASSQSSGGGWVDEQFF. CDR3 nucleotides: TGTGCCAGCAGCCAAAGTAGCGGGGGTGGATGGGTCGATGAGCAGTTCTTC.

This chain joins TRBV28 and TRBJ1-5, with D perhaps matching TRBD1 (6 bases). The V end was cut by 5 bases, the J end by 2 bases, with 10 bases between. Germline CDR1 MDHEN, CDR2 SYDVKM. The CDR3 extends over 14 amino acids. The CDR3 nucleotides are TGTGCCAGCAGTCCTAACAGGGGCAATCAGCCCCAGCATTTT. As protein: CASSPNRGNQPQHF.